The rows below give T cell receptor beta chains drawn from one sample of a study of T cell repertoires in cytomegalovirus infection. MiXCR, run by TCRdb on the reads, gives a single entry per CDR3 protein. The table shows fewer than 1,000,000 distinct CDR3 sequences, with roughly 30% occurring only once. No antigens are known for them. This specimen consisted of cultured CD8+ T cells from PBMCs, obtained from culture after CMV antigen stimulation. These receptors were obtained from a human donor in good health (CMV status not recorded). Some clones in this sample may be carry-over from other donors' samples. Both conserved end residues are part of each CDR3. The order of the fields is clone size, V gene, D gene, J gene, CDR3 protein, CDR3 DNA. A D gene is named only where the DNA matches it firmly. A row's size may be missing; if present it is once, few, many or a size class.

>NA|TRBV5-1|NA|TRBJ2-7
CASSLEEGMQYF
TGCGCCAGCAGCTTGGAAGAGGGCATGCAGTACTTC
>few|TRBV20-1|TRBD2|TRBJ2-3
CSALDIEAGFPTDTQYF
TGCAGTGCTTTGGATATAGAAGCGGGATTTCCCACAGATACGCAGTATTTT
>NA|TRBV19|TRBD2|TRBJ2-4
CASTIAGRENIQYF
TGTGCCAGTACCATCGCAGGGAGGGAAAACATTCAGTACTTC
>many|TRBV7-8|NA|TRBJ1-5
CASSPSGYGNQPQHF
TGTGCCAGCAGTCCGTCGGGGTATGGCAATCAGCCCCAGCATTTT
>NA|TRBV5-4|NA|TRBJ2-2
CASSWGHTGELFF
TGTGCCAGCAGCTGGGGGCACACCGGGGAGCTGTTTTTT
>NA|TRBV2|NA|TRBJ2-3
CASGGEPTDTQYF
TGTGCCAGCGGCGGGGAACCCACAGATACGCAGTATTTT
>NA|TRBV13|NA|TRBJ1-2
CASSWGKGDGYTF
TGTGCCAGCAGCTGGGGGAAAGGCGATGGCTACACCTTC
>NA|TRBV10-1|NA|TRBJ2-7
CASSMGIYEQYF
TGCGCCAGCAGTATGGGGATCTACGAGCAGTACTTC
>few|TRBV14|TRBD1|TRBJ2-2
CASSQVGQSNTGELFF
TGTGCCAGCAGCCAAGTGGGACAGAGTAACACCGGGGAGCTGTTTTTT
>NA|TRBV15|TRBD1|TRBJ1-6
CATGRFQGVGDSPLHF
TGTGCCACCGGCAGATTCCAGGGGGTTGGGGATTCACCCCTCCACTTT
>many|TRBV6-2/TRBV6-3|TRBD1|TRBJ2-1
CASRQILPGQGRGRLNEQFF
TGTGCCAGCAGACAAATTCTTCCGGGACAGGGAAGGGGCCGATTGAATGAGCAGTTCTTC
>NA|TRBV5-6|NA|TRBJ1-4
CASSSPGPRTTNEKLFF
TGTGCCAGCAGCTCACCGGGACCGAGAACAACTAATGAAAAACTGTTTTTT
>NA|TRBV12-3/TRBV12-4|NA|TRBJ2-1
CASRVVYNEQFF
TGTGCCAGCAGGGTAGTATACAATGAGCAGTTCTTC
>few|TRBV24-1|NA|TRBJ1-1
CATSSSRAGENTEAFF
TGTGCCACCAGTTCCTCACGGGCAGGGGAGAACACTGAAGCTTTCTTT
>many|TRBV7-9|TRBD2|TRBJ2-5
CASSLPRTSQETQYF
TGTGCCAGCAGCCTACCCCGGACTAGCCAAGAGACCCAGTACTTC
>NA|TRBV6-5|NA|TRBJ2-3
CASGHPATTDTQYF
TGTGCCAGCGGGCACCCGGCCACTACAGATACGCAGTATTTT
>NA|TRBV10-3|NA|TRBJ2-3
CATAGAGRGDTQYF
TGTGCCACGGCTGGGGCGGGGCGGGGAGATACGCAGTATTTT
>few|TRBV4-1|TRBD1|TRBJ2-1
CASSQDRGREQFF
TGCGCCAGCAGCCAGGACAGGGGGCGCGAGCAGTTCTTC
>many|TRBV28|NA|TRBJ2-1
CASSMVPYALSSYNEQFF
TGTGCCAGCAGTATGGTCCCCTATGCCCTGAGCTCCTACAATGAGCAGTTCTTC
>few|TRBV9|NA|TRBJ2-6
CASSVTPIGAGANVLTF
TGTGCCAGCAGCGTAACCCCCATTGGGGCTGGGGCCAACGTCCTGACTTTC
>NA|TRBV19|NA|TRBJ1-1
CASRATEAFF
TGTGCCAGTCGGGCTACTGAAGCTTTCTTT
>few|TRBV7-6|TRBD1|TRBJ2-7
CASSPPGQIREQYF
TGTGCCAGCAGCCCGCCGGGACAGATACGAGAGCAGTACTTC
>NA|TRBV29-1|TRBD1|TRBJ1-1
CSVVGQAKLGFF
TGCAGCGTCGTCGGACAGGCCAAACTGGGTTTCTTT
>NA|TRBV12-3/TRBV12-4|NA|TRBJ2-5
CASSDIQETQYF
TGTGCCAGCAGCGACATCCAAGAGACCCAGTACTTC
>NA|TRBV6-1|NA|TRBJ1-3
CASSEGVLSGNTIYF
TGTGCCAGCAGTGAGGGAGTCCTCTCTGGAAACACCATATATTTT